Detailed here is one TCR beta chain. Antigen unknown. The data derive from a study of response to subunit inactivated influenza vaccine. Notes on the study in general: The authors put forward the suggestion that each seasonal influenza vaccination may bring in only a limited number of new T cells.

Each CDR3 protein is one row after TCRdb ran MiXCR on the RT-PCR reads. The sample contains more than 700,000 distinct CDR3 sequences, approximately 22% of which appear only once. Material: PBMCs from blood, obtained 4 to 6 days after vaccination. The receptor's source is a middle-aged man who received an inactivated influenza vaccine.

CDR3 residues: CATSRDQGEKLFF. The CDR3 DNA sequence: TGTGCCACCAGCAGAGATCAGGGCGAAAAACTGTTTTTT. The chain carries TRBV15 and TRBJ1-4, with a possible D match to TRBD1 (5 bases). From germline, CDR1 is LNHNV and CDR2 YYDKDF (reference sequence). V was cut by 0 bases and J by 8 bases, with 7 bases left in between. The CDR3 runs 13 residues.